This is a list of T cell receptor beta chains from one sample in a study of human T cells and chemical hapten exposure. MiXCR, run by TCRdb on the RACE reads, gives a single entry per CDR3 protein. Among more than 300,000 distinct CDR3 sequences listed, around 5% were seen once. This sample comprised whole blood, obtained in connection with sensitization to the hapten diphenylcyclopropenone (DPC). The receptor set was obtained from a woman between 18 and 30 years old with alopecia areata. Some clones in this sample may be carry-over from other donors' samples. Both conserved end residues are part of each CDR3. Each record gives: clone size, J gene, D gene, V gene, CDR3 DNA, CDR3 protein. The D gene is left open where the match is weak. Clone size is stated in some rows and not others, as once, few, many or a class when expanded.

many,TRBJ1-1,-,TRBV3-1,TGTGCCAGCAGCCAAGAAAACAGGTGGAACACTGAAGCTTTCTTT,CASSQENRWNTEAFF
-,TRBJ1-1,TRBD1,TRBV7-2,TGTGCCAGCAGCTTAGTCGGAGGACAGGGAAGGGCTGAAGCTTTCTTT,CASSLVGGQGRAEAFF
few,TRBJ2-3,-,TRBV3-1,TGTGCCAGCAGCCAAGGAGACTATGGGAGGACAGATACGCAGTATTTT,CASSQGDYGRTDTQYF
few,TRBJ1-1,-,TRBV2,TGTGCCAGCAGTGTGGGGGAGGCTGAAGCTTTCTTT,CASSVGEAEAFF
few,TRBJ1-5,-,TRBV7-9,TGTGCCAGCAGCTTTTCTGATATTTTGGGTCGTAGCAATCAGCCCCAGCATTTT,CASSFSDILGRSNQPQHF
few,TRBJ1-2,-,TRBV5-6,TGTGCCAGCAGCTTGGGGGCAGCCTATGGCTACACCTTC,CASSLGAAYGYTF
-,TRBJ1-6,-,TRBV9,TGTGCCAGCAGCGTTGGAATCAATTCACCCCTCCACTTT,CASSVGINSPLHF
few,TRBJ2-1,TRBD1,TRBV24-1,TGTGCCACCAGTGATCGGACAGGTATCGATGAGCAGTTCTTC,CATSDRTGIDEQFF
few,TRBJ2-2,-,TRBV7-2,TGTGCCAGCACAGGGGGGACTAGGGCCGGGGAGCTGTTTTTT,CASTGGTRAGELFF
many,TRBJ1-1,-,TRBV4-2,TGTGCCAGCAGCCAAACAGAGACAGGTCTCAGGGACTATCCTGAAGCTTTCTTT,CASSQTETGLRDYPEAFF